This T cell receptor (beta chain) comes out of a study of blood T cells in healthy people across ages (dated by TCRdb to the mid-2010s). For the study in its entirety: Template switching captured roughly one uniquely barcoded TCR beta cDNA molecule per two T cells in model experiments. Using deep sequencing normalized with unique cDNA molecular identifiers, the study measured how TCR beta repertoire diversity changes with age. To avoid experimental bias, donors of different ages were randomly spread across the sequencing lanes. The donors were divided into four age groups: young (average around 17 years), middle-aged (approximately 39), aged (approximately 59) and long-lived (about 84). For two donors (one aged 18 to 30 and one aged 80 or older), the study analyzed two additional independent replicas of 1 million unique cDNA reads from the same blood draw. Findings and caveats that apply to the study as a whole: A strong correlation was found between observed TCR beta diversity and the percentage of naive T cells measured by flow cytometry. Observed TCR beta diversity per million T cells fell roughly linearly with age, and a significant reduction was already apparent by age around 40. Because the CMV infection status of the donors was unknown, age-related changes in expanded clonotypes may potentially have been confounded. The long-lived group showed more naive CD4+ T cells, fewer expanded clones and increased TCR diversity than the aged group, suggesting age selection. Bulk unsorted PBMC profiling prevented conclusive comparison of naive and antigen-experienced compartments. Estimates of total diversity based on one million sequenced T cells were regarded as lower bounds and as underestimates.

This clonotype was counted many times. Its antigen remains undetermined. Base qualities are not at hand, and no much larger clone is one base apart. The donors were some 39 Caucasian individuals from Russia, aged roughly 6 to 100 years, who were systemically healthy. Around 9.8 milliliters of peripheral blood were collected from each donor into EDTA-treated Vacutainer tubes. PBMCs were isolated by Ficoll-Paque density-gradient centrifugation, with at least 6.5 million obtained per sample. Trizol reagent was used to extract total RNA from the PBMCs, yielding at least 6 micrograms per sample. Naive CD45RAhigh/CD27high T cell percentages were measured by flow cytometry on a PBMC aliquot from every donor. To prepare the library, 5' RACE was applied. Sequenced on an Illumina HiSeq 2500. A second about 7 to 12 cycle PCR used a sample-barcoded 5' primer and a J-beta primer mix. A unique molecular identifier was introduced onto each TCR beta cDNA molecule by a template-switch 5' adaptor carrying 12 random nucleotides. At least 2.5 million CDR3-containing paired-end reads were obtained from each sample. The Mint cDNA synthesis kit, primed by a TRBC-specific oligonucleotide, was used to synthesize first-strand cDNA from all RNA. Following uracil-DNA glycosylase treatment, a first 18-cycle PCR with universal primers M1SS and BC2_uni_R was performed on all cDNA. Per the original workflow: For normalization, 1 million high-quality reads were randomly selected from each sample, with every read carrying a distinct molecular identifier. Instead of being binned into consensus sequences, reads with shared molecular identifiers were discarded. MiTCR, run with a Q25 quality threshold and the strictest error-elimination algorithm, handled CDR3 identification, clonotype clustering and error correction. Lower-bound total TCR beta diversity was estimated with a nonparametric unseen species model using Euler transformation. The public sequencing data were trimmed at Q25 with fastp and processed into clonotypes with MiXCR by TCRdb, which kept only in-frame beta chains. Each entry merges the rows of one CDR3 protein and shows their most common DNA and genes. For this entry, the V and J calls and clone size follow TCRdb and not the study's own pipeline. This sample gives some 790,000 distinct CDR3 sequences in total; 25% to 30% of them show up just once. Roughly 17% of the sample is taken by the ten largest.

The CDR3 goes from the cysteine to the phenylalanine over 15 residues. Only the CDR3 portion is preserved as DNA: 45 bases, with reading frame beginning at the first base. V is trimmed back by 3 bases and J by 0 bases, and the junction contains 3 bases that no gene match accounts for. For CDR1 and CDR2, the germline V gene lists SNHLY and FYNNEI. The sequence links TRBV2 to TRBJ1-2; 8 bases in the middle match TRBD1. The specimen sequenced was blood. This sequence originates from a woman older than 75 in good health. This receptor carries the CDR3 CASSDGQGANYGYTF. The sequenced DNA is TGTGCCAGCAGTGACGGACAGGGAGCTAACTATGGCTACACCTTC.